Following are 9 T cell receptor beta chains from one sample sequenced in a study of memory CD4+ T cells and cytomegalovirus serostatus. Single viable CD3+CD4+CD8-CD45RO+ cells were sorted as the memory CD4+ T cells. The data were produced by immunoSEQ multiplex PCR, yet TCRdb's version contains in-frame clones alone and is incomplete. This sample has tens of thousands of clones, with more than 70% found just once. Material: memory CD4+ T cells from blood. These receptors were taken from an adult in good health and CMV-seronegative. Some clones in this sample may be carry-over from other donors' samples.

The chain employs TRBV28 and TRBJ1-1; D may be TRBD1 (5 bases). The length of the CDR3 is 17 residues. Trimming pared 3 bases from V and 0 bases from J, leaving 17 bases between. Per the germline V gene, CDR1 is MDHEN and CDR2 is SYDVKM. Written as DNA, the CDR3 is TGTGCCAGCAGTTTTCCCCGGGGCAGAATTTTGAACACTGAAGCTTTCTTT. Amino acids: CASSFPRGRILNTEAFF.

V usage is TRBV5-1 and J usage is TRBJ2-7, with D unresolved. V shed 0 bases and J shed 7 bases, with 11 bases lying between them. The germline gives CDR1 SGHRS, CDR2 YFSETQ. This CDR3 contains 13 residues. The CDR3 protein is CASSLGPAREQYF. CDR3 DNA sequence: TGCGCCAGCAGCTTGGGTCCAGCCCGGGAGCAGTACTTC.

This chain uses TRBV28 with TRBJ2-7; D possibly corresponds to TRBD2 (6 bases). The germline V gene encodes CDR1 MDHEN and CDR2 SYDVKM. Trimming cost V 5 bases and J 0 bases, with 8 bases left between them. The CDR3 has 13 residues. DNA of the CDR3: TGTGCCAGCAGTGCGGGACCCTCCTACGAGCAGTACTTC. The encoded protein is CASSAGPSYEQYF.

The chain recombines TRBV30 with TRBJ1-4; maybe TRBD1 (6 bases). The CDR3 sequence is 12 residues long. Germline V gene sequence: CDR1 GTSNPN, CDR2 SVGIG (reference sequence). V gave up 0 bases and J gave up 11 bases, with 10 bases separating them. This chain's CDR3 is CAWSVKGEKLFF. The CDR3 bases are TGTGCCTGGAGTGTAAAGGGGGAGAAACTGTTTTTT.

V gene TRBV7-2 combines with J gene TRBJ2-1; TRBD1 agrees at 9 bases. CDR1 is SGHTA and CDR2 is FQGNSA in the germline V gene. V trimming: 2 bases; J trimming: 7 bases; junction bases outside the gene matches: 15. The CDR3 spans 18 residues. DNA of the CDR3: TGTGCCAGCAGCTTACGTCCCGGGCTGACAGGGGGAGGGAATGAGCAGTTCTTC. The encoded protein is CASSLRPGLTGGGNEQFF.

V is TRBV6-5 and J is TRBJ2-7; D is unclear. Germline lookup yields CDR1 MNHEY and CDR2 SVGAGI. This CDR3 is built from 14 residues. Trimming took off 2 bases at V and 6 bases at J, with 14 bases between the two ends. The CDR3 loop is CASSYTTTSAEQYF. In DNA form, the CDR3 reads TGTGCCAGCAGTTACACTACTACTTCAGCCGAGCAGTACTTC.

For the CDR3, the DNA is TGTGCCAGCAGCTTAGGAGGACTAGCGGGATTGGATACGCAGTATTTT. Its translation is CASSLGGLAGLDTQYF. The J gene is TRBJ2-3, the V gene TRBV7-9, with 12 bases identical to TRBD2. There are 16 residues in the CDR3. Per germline, CDR1 SEHNR and CDR2 FQNEAQ (reference sequence). J gave up 6 bases and V 1 base, and 5 bases lay outside the gene matches.

V gene TRBV5-1 combines with J gene TRBJ2-3; D unresolved. From germline, CDR1 is SGHRS and CDR2 YFSETQ. The CDR3 covers 14 residues. Trimming shortened V by 4 bases and J by 8 bases, and 17 bases separated the two germline ends. Here the CDR3 DNA reads TGCGCCAGCAGCGCCGCGACTGAGGCAGGTACGCAGTATTTT. This translates into CASSAATEAGTQYF.

V gene TRBV7-2 combines with J gene TRBJ1-3, with 8 nucleotides matching TRBD1. The germline CDR1 and CDR2 sequences are SGHTA and FQGNSA. This CDR3 region has 15 residues. The J segment lost 4 bases and the V segment lost 5 bases, leaving 7 bases of the junction unmatched. This chain's CDR3 is CASSRETGVGNTIYF. For the CDR3, the DNA is TGTGCCAGCAGCCGTGAGACAGGGGTCGGAAACACCATATATTTT.